This TCR beta chain was recorded in a study of blood T cell repertoires in COVID-19. In the study overall: Collection of acute and convalescent COVID-19 samples took place in the United States, Italy and Spain. The cDNA or gDNA used as material had been derived from T cells, B-cell-depleted T cells, or PBMCs.

Assay: immunoSEQ multiplex PCR; the TCRdb copy retains only in-frame clones and omits some. The table lists 300,000 to 350,000 clones, roughly 90% of them singletons. Germline CDR1 LGHNT, CDR2 FRNRAP. The CDR3 is made up of 19 amino acids. Trimming removed 5 bases from V and 3 bases from J; junction bases left unmatched: 16. This sequence originates from a woman in her 70s with COVID-19, enrolled during active disease. This chain connects TRBV12-5 to TRBJ2-2, with TRBD1 matching 9 bases. Sequenced sample: peripheral blood. The CDR3 reads CASGPLINRGRGDTGELFF. The CDR3 region has the DNA TGTGCTAGTGGTCCCCTAATAAACAGGGGGCGCGGTGACACCGGGGAGCTGTTTTTT.